Presented here are 9 T cell receptor beta chains from one specimen sequenced in a study of blood T cell repertoires in COVID-19. Some clones are missing from TCRdb's copy, which holds only in-frame ones; the method was immunoSEQ multiplex PCR. This table holds about 250,000 clones, 65% to 85% found once. The material sequenced was peripheral blood. These receptor sequences come from a middle-aged woman with active or convalescent COVID-19.

In DNA, the CDR3 is TGTGCCAGCAGCTTAGTCGGGGTAAAGGAAAAACTGTTTTTT. Translated: CASSLVGVKEKLFF. The chain joins TRBV13 to TRBJ1-4, with unresolved D. Trimming pared 1 base from V and 8 bases from J, leaving 11 bases between. This CDR3 comprises 14 residues. Germline V gene data show CDR1 as PRHDT and CDR2 as FYEKMQ (reference sequence).

The V and J genes are TRBV4-2 and TRBJ2-1; 10 nucleotides agree with TRBD2. The CDR3 covers 17 residues. CDR1 is LGHNA and CDR2 is YNFKEQ in the germline V gene. V shed 0 bases and J 1 base; nucleotides not matched to a gene: 3. The CDR3 coding sequence is TGTGCCAGCAGCCAAGACCTTAGCGGGGGGTCCTACAATGAGCAGTTCTTC. Translation: CASSQDLSGGSYNEQFF.

This chain joins TRBV5-1 and TRBJ2-7; TRBD1 agrees at 9 bases. This CDR3 spans 14 amino acids. CDR1 is SGHRS and CDR2 is YFSETQ in the germline V gene. J was trimmed by 1 base and V by 6 bases; bases with no gene match: 5. CDR3: CASNSGTGSYEQYF. The CDR3 nucleotides are TGCGCCAGCAACTCCGGGACAGGGTCCTACGAGCAGTACTTC.

This rearrangement joins TRBV4-1 to TRBJ1-1; 9 nucleotides agree with TRBD1. CDR1 and CDR2 from the germline V gene are MGHRA and YSYEKL. The ends lost 1 base at V and 4 bases at J; junction bases unmatched: 4. The CDR3 length is 15 residues. This CDR3 is CASSQAETGGTEAFF. Written as DNA, the CDR3 is TGCGCCAGCAGCCAAGCCGAGACAGGGGGCACTGAAGCTTTCTTT.

The gene calls are TRBV7-3 and TRBJ1-1; a possible D gene is TRBD1 (5 bases). The CDR3 extends over 15 amino acids. V shed 4 bases and J shed 1 base, with 13 bases lying between them. Per germline, CDR1 SGHTA and CDR2 FQGTGA. CDR3 loop: CASSSSGTPNTEAFF. CDR3 DNA sequence: TGTGCCAGCAGCTCATCCGGGACTCCGAACACTGAAGCTTTCTTT.

This clone has a single count. Other nucleotide sequences in the sample specify the same CDR3. V gene TRBV30 combines with J gene TRBJ1-1; D remains ambiguous. The length of the CDR3 is 11 residues. CDR1 is GTSNPN and CDR2 is SVGIG in the germline V gene (reference sequence). With 0 bases removed from V and 11 bases from J, the gap between germline ends came to 10 bases. For the CDR3, the DNA is TGTGCCTGGAGTGTACTAACGGAGGCTTTCTTT. It codes for CAWSVLTEAFF.

The gene calls are TRBV3-1 (or the pseudogene TRBV3-2) and TRBJ1-2; tentative D call: TRBD1 (6 bases). The V and J ends lost 5 bases and 2 bases respectively, with 15 bases between them. The length of the CDR3 is 15 residues. Germline assignment: CDR1 LGHDT and CDR2 YNNKEL (reference sequence). CDR3 sequence: CASSAFRGANYGYTF. CDR3 DNA sequence: TGTGCCAGCAGCGCTTTTCGGGGGGCGAACTATGGCTACACCTTC.

The chain links TRBV10-3 to TRBJ1-1; TRBD1 is a possible D gene (5 bases). CDR3 length equals 14 residues. V lost 6 bases and J lost 2, with 13 bases in between. Looked up from germline, CDR1 is ENHRY and CDR2 is SYGVKD. The CDR3 region is CAISGDRLNTEAFF. CDR3 in DNA: TGTGCCATCAGCGGAGACAGATTAAACACTGAAGCTTTCTTT.

This chain joins TRBV4-1 and TRBJ2-3, with TRBD2 matching over 16 bases. The CDR3 is made up of 19 amino acids. Looked up from germline, CDR1 is MGHRA and CDR2 is YSYEKL. V lost 0 bases to trimming and J lost 3 bases; unmatched junction nucleotides: 6. CDR3: CASSQDQGLAGGRTDTQYF. The CDR3 DNA reads TGCGCCAGCAGCCAAGATCAGGGACTAGCGGGGGGGCGAACAGATACGCAGTATTTT.